This T cell receptor (beta chain) was retrieved from a study of OX40 agonist ivuxolimab in advanced cancers. Findings and caveats of the study: Patients who responded partially at 0.1-3.0 mg/kg showed clonal expansion ranking among the lowest. Low levels of normalized T-cell clonal expansion also appeared in some nonresponders.

Using immunoSEQ multiplex PCR, the repertoire was profiled, and TCRdb retains in-frame clones only, with some absent. This table has some 38,000 clones, more than 85% appearing once. A word on this clone: Its antigen is currently unknown.

This TCR derives from an adult with an advanced solid tumor such as melanoma, head and neck, liver or kidney cancer. The specimen comprised CD4+ or CD8+ T cells sorted from blood, sampled in a trial of the OX40 agonist ivuxolimab.

CDR3 coding DNA: TGCGCCAGCAGTTCGGACAGTGTACCCTCTGGGGCCAACGTCCTGACTTTC. Translation: CASSSDSVPSGANVLTF. The chain employs TRBV5-1 and TRBJ2-6; maybe TRBD1 (6 bases). Germline V gene sequence: CDR1 SGHRS, CDR2 YFSETQ. CDR3 length equals 17 residues. Trimming stripped 5 bases from V and 0 bases from J, with 15 bases between.